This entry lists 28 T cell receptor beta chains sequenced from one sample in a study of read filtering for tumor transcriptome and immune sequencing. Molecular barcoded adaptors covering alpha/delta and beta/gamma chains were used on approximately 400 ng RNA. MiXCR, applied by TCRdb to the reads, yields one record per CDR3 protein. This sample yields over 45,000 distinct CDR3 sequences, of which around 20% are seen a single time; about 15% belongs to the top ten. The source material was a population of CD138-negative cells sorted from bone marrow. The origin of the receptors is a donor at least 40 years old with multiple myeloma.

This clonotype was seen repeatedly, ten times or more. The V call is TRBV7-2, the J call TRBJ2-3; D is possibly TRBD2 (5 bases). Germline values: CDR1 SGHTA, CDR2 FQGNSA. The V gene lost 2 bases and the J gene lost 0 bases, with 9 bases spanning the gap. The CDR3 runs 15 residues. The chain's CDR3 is CASSLRRASTDTQYF. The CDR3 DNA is TGTGCCAGCAGCTTAAGGCGGGCTAGCACAGATACGCAGTATTTT.

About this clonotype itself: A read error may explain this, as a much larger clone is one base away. This CDR3 is CAGSPPGRETQYF. The DNA of the CDR3 is TGTGCCGGCAGTCCCCCGGGTCGAGAGACCCAGTACTTC. The genes are TRBV6-6 and TRBJ2-5; no clear D gene. Germline V gene lookup returns CDR1 MNHNY and CDR2 SVGAGI (reference sequence). CDR3 length equals 13 residues.

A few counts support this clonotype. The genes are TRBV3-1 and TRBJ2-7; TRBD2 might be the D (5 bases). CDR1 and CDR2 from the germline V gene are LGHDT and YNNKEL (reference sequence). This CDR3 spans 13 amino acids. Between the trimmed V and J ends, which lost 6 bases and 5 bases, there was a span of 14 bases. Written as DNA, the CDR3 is TGTGCCAGCAGGCGGACTCCTTACCACGAGCAGTACTTC. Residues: CASRRTPYHEQYF.

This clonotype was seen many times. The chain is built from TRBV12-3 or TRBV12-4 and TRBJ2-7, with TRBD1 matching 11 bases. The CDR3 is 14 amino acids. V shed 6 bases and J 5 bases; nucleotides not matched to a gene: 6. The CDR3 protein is CASSKGQGADEQYF. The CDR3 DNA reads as TGTGCCAGCAGCAAAGGACAGGGGGCCGACGAGCAGTACTTC.

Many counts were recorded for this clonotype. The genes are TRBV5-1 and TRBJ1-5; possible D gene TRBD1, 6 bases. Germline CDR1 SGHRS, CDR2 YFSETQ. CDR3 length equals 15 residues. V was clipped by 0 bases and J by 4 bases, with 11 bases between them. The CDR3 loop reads CASSLGGQANQPQHF. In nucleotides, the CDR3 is TGCGCCAGCAGCTTGGGGGGACAAGCAAATCAGCCCCAGCATTTT. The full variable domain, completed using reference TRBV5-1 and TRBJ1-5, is KAGVTQTPRYLIKTRGQQVTLSCSPISGHRSVSWYQQTPGQGLQFLFEYFSETQRNKGNFPGRFSGRQFSNSRSEMNVSTLELGDSALYLCASSLGGQANQPQHFGDGTRLSIL.

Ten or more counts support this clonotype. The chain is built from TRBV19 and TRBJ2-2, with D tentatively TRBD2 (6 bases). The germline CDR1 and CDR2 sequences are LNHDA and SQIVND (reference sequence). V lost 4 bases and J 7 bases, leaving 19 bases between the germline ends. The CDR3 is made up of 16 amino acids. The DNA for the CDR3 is TGTGCCAGTAGTAGATCGTCCCGGGAGAGAAGCGGGGAGCTGTTTTTT. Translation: CASSRSSRERSGELFF.

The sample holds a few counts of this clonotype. The CDR3 DNA reads TGTGCCAGCAGTGAAGGGATCCGGGAGCTGTTTTTT. This translates into CASSEGIRELFF. The chain joins TRBV2 to TRBJ2-2; D not resolved. V lost 1 base to trimming and J lost 9 bases, with 6 bases between them. Germline CDR1 SNHLY, CDR2 FYNNEI. CDR3 size: 12 residues. The whole variable domain, filled in from reference TRBV2 and TRBJ2-2, reads EPEVTQTPSHQVTQMGQEVILRCVPISNHLYFYWYRQILGQKVEFLVSFYNNEISEKSEIFDDQFSVERPDGSNFTLKIRSTKLEDSAMYFCASSEGIRELFFGEGSRLTVL.

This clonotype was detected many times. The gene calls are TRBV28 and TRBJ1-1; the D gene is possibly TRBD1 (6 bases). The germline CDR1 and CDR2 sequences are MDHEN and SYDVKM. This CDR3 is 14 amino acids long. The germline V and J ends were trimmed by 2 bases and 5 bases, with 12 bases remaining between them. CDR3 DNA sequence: TGTGCCAGCAGTTTAATGGGCAGGGGAACTGAAGCTTTCTTT. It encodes CASSLMGRGTEAFF.

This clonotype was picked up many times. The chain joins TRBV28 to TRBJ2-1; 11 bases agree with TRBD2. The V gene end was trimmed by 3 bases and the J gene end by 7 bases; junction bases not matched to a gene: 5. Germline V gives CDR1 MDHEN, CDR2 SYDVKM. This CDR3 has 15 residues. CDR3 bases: TGTGCCAGCAGTTTCTCCACTAGCGGGGGAAATGAGCAGTTCTTC. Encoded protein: CASSFSTSGGNEQFF.

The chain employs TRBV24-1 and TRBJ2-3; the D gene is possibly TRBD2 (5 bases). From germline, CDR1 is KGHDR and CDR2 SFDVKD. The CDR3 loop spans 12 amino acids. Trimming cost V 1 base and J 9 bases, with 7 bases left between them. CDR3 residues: CATSDFGGTQYF. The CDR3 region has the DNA TGTGCCACCAGTGATTTTGGAGGAACGCAGTATTTT.

DNA of the CDR3: TGTGCCAGCAGTTTCGGGTCCCTTAGAGAGACCCAGTACTTC. The encoded protein is CASSFGSLRETQYF. The chain recombines TRBV28 with TRBJ2-5; D is undetermined. The V gene's germline CDR1 is MDHEN and CDR2 SYDVKM. The CDR3 is 14 residues long. V dropped 3 bases and J dropped 4 bases, with 12 bases sitting between them. The full variable domain, its missing parts supplied by reference TRBV28 and TRBJ2-5, is DVKVTQSSRYLVKRTGEKVFLECVQDMDHENMFWYRQDPGLGLRLIYFSYDVKMKEKGDIPEGYSVSREKKERFSLILESASTNQTSMYLCASSFGSLRETQYFGPGTRLLVL.

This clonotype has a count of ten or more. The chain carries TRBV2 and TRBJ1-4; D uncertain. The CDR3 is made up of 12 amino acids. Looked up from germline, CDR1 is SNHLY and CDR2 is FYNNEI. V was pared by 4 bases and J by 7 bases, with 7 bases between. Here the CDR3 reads CASSARIEKLFF. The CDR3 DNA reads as TGTGCCAGCAGTGCCCGGATTGAAAAACTGTTTTTT.

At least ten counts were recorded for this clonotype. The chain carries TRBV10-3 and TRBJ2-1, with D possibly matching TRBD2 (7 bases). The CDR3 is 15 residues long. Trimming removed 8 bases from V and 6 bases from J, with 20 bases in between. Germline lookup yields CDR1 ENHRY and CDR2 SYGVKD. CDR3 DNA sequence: TGTGCCATCCAAGGGGGAGGGCCGGGAGGCAATGAGCAGTTCTTC. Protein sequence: CAIQGGGPGGNEQFF.

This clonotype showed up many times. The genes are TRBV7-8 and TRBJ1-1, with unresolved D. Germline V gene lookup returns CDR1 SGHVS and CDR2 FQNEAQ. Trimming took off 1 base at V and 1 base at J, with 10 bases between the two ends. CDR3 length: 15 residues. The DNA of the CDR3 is TGTGCCAGCAGCTTAGTCTTCGGCCAGAACACTGAAGCTTTCTTT. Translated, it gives CASSLVFGQNTEAFF.

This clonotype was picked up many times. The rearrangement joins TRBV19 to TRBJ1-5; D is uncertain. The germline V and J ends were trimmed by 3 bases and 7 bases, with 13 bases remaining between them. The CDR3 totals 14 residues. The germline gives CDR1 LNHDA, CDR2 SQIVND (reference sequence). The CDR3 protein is CASSIVYGAQPQHF. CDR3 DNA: TGTGCCAGTAGTATTGTATACGGCGCGCAGCCCCAGCATTTT.

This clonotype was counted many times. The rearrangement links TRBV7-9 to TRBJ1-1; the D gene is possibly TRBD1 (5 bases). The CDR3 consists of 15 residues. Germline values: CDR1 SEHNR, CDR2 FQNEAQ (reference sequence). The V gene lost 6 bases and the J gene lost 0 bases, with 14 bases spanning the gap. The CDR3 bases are TGTGCCAGCAGATCAGGGTATGAAGTGAACACTGAAGCTTTCTTT. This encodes CASRSGYEVNTEAFF.

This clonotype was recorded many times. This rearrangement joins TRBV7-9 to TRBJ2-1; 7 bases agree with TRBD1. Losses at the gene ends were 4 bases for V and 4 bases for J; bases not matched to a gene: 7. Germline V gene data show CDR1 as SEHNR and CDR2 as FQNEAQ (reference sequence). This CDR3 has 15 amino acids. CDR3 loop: CASSSRDRSYNEQFF. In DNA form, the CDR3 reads TGTGCCAGCAGCTCGAGGGACAGATCTTACAATGAGCAGTTCTTC.

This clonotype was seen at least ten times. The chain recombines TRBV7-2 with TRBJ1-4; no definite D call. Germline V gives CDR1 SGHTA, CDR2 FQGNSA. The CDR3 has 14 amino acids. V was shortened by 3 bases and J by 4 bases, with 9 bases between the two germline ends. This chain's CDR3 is CASSLYTGNEKLFF. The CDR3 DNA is TGTGCCAGCAGCTTGTATACGGGTAATGAAAAACTGTTTTTT.

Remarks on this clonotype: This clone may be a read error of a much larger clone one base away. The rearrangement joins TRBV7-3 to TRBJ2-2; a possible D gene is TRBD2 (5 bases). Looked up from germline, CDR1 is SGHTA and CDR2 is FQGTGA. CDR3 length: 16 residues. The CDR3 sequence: CASSLTPRPNTGELLF. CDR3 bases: TGTGCCAGCAGCTTAACTCCTCGACCGAACACCGGGGAGCTGTTGTTT.

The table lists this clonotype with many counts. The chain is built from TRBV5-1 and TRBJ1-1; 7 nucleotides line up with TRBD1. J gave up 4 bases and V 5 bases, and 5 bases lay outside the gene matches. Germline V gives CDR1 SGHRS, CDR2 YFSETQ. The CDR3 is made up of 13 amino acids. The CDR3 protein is CASRPYRGTEAFF. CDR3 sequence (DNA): TGCGCCAGCAGACCCTACAGGGGCACTGAAGCTTTCTTT.

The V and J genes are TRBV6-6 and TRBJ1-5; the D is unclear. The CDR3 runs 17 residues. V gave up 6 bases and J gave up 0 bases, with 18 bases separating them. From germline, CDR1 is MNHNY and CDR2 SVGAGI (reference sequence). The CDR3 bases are TGTGCCAGCAGCCCGGGTGCGGCAATCTATAGCAATCAGCCCCAGCATTTT. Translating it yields CASSPGAAIYSNQPQHF.

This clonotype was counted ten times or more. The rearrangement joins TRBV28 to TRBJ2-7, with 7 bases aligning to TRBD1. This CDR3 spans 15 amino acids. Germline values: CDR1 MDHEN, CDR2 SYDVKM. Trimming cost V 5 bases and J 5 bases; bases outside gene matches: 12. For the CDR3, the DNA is TGTGCCAGCAGTAACATCGACAGGGCGGCCCACGAGCAGTACTTC. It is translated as CASSNIDRAAHEQYF.

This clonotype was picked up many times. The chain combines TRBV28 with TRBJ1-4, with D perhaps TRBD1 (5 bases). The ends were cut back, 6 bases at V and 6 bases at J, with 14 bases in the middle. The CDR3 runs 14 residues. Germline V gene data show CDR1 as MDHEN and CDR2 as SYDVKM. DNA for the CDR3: TGTGCCAGCAGCCTGCAGGGCTTGGATGAAAAACTGTTTTTT. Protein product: CASSLQGLDEKLFF.

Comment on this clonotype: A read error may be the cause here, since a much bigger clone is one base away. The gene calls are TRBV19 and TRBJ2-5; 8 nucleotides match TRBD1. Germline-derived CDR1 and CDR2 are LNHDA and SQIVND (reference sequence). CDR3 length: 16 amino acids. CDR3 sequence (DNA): TGTGCCAGTAGGTCCCTGGACAGGGAGTACCAAGAGCCCCAGTACTTC. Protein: CASRSLDREYQEPQYF.

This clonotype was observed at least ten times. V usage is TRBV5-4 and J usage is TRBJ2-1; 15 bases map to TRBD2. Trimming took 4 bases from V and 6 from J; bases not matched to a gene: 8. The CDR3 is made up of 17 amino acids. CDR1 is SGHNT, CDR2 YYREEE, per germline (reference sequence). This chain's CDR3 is CASSPRTSGGAANEQFF. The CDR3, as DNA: TGTGCCAGCAGCCCGCGGACTAGCGGGGGGGCGGCCAATGAGCAGTTCTTC.

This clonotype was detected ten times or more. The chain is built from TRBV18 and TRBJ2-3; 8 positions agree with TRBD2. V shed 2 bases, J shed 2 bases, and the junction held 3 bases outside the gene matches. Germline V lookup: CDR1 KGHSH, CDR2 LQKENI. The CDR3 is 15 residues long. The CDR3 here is CASSPTSGYTDTQYF. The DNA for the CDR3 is TGTGCCAGCTCACCAACTAGCGGATACACAGATACGCAGTATTTT.

CDR3 protein: CASSEALDREEYF. The CDR3 nucleotides read TGTGCCAGCAGTGAAGCGTTAGACAGGGAGGAGTACTTC. This chain joins TRBV2 and TRBJ2-7; a possible D gene is TRBD1 (7 bases). The V gene's germline CDR1 is SNHLY and CDR2 FYNNEI. The CDR3 has 13 residues. V was pared by 0 bases and J by 11 bases, with 14 bases between.

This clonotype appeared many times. CDR3 region: CASSPQGSRNTEAFF. Written as DNA, the CDR3 is TGTGCCAGCTCACCACAGGGTTCGCGGAACACTGAAGCTTTCTTT. The V and J genes are TRBV18 and TRBJ1-1; unclear D gene. The CDR3 spans 15 residues. CDR1 KGHSH and CDR2 LQKENI come from the germline V gene. V shed 1 base and J shed 1 base, with 10 bases lying between them.